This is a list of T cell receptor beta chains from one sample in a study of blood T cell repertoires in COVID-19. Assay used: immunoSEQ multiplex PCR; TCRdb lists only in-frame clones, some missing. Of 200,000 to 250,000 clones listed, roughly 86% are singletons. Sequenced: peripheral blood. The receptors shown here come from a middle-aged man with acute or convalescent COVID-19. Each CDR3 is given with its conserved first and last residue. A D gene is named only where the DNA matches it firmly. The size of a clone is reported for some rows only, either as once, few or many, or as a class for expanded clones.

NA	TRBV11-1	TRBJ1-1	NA	CASSPSREITEAFF	TGTGCCAGCAGCCCATCCAGGGAAATCACTGAAGCTTTCTTT
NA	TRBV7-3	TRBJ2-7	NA	CASSLNPAGNGDEQYF	TGTGCCAGCAGCTTAAACCCGGCAGGGAACGGCGACGAGCAGTACTTC
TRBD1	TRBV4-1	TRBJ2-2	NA	CASSQPRDSTGELFF	TGCGCCAGCAGCCAACCCCGGGACAGCACCGGGGAGCTGTTTTTT
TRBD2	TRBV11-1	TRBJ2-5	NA	CASSFGLAVTGETQYF	TGTGCCAGCAGCTTCGGGCTAGCGGTCACCGGAGAGACCCAGTACTTC
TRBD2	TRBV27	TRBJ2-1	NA	CASSSTGLVNEQFF	TGTGCCAGCAGTTCTACGGGACTAGTCAATGAGCAGTTCTTC
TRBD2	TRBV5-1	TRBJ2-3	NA	CASSQTSSGKGGTDTQYF	TGCGCCAGCAGCCAAACTTCTAGCGGGAAAGGGGGCACAGATACGCAGTATTTT
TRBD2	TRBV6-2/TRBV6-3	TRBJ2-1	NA	CASSLTSGRAGSYNEQFF	TGTGCCAGCAGTTTAACAAGCGGGAGGGCCGGGTCCTACAATGAGCAGTTCTTC
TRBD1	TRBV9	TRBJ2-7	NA	CASSPHARGRLSSYEQYF	TGTGCCAGCAGCCCCCACGCCAGGGGGCGACTTAGCTCCTACGAGCAGTACTTC
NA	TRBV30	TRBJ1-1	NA	CAWQAGGDTEAFF	TGTGCCTGGCAAGCGGGAGGGGACACTGAAGCTTTCTTT
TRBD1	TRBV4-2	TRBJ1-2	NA	CASSQDKPFGTGGPANYGYTF	TGTGCCAGCAGCCAAGACAAACCCTTTGGGACAGGGGGCCCAGCTAACTATGGCTACACCTTC
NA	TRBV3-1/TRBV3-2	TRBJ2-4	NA	CASSQSGNIQYF	TGTGCCAGCAGCCAATCCGGAAACATTCAGTACTTC
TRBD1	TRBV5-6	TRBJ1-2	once	CASSLADREYYGYTF	TGTGCCAGCAGCCTAGCGGACAGGGAATACTATGGCTACACCTTC
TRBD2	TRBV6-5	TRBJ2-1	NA	CASRLAGELYNEQFF	TGTGCCAGCAGGCTAGCGGGGGAGCTTTACAATGAGCAGTTCTTC
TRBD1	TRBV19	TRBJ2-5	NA	CASSIGTGETQYF	TGTGCCAGTAGTATAGGGACAGGAGAGACCCAGTACTTC
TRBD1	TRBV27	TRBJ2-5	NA	CASSLSSGGWDQYF	TGTGCCAGCAGTTTATCTTCAGGGGGATGGGACCAGTACTTC
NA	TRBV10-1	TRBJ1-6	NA	CASSESDRRGSPLHF	TGCGCCAGCAGTGAGTCCGACAGGAGAGGGTCACCCCTCCACTTT
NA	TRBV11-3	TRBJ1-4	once	CASTRQYANEKLFF	TGTGCCAGCACCAGACAGTATGCTAATGAAAAACTGTTTTTT
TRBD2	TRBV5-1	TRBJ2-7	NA	CASSISRTSYEQYF	TGCGCCAGCAGCATTAGCCGGACTAGCTACGAGCAGTACTTC
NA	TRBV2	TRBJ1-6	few	CASRQGNSPLHF	TGTGCCAGCAGGCAGGGGAATTCACCCCTCCACTTT
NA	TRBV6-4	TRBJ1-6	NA	CASKSSYNSPLHF	TGTGCCAGCAAGAGCTCCTATAATTCACCCCTCCACTTT
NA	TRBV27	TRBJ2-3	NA	CASKTSTDTQYF	TGTGCCAGCAAGACTAGCACAGATACGCAGTATTTT
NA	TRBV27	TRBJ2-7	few	CASRGRGARSYEQYF	TGTGCCAGCAGGGGCCGGGGGGCGCGCTCCTACGAGCAGTACTTC
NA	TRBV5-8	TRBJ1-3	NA	CASSPQGPLIYF	TGTGCCAGCTCCCCTCAGGGCCCCCTGATATATTTT
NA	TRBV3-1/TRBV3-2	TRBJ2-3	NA	CASSQTQGDTQYF	TGTGCCAGCAGCCAAACCCAGGGGGATACGCAGTATTTT
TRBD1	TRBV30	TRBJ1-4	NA	CAWTRQGANEKLFF	TGTGCCTGGACGCGACAGGGCGCAAATGAAAAACTGTTTTTT
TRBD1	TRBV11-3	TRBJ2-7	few	CASSLGGTGLHEQYF	TGTGCCAGCAGCTTAGGCGGGACAGGGTTGCACGAGCAGTACTTC
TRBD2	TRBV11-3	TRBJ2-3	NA	CASSLGLAGGPRTQYF	TGTGCCAGCAGCTTAGGTCTAGCGGGAGGGCCACGTACGCAGTATTTT
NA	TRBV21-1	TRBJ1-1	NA	CASSKGRRGMNTEAFF	TGTGCCAGCAGCAAAGGGAGAAGGGGTATGAACACTGAAGCTTTCTTT
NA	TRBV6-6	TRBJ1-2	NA	CASSQPYTGIHYGYTF	TGTGCCAGCAGTCAACCCTATACCGGGATCCACTATGGCTACACCTTC
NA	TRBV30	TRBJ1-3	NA	CAWRLVSGNTIYF	TGTGCCTGGAGACTGGTATCTGGAAACACCATATATTTT
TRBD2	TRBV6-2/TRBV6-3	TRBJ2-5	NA	CASSYGGEGRKYF	TGTGCCAGCAGTTACGGGGGGGAGGGCAGGAAGTACTTC
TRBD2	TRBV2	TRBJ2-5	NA	CASSGDRSGGQETQYF	TGTGCCAGCAGTGGGGATAGGAGCGGGGGACAAGAGACCCAGTACTTC
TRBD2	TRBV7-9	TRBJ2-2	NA	CASSLMLAGGSGELFF	TGTGCCAGCAGCTTAATGCTAGCGGGAGGGTCCGGGGAGCTGTTTTTT
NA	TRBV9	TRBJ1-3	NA	CASSPHLAGGAGNTIYF	TGTGCCAGCAGCCCCCACCTCGCGGGGGGGGCTGGAAACACCATATATTTT
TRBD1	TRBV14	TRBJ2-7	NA	CASSSRQGKEYEQYF	TGTGCCAGCAGTTCAAGACAGGGAAAAGAATACGAGCAGTACTTC
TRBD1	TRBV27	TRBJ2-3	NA	CASSLNGQGADTQYF	TGTGCCAGCAGCTTAAATGGGCAGGGGGCAGATACGCAGTATTTT
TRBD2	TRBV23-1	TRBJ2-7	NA	CASSPGIAGVETPFYEQYF	TGCGCCAGCAGTCCCGGGATAGCGGGAGTAGAAACCCCTTTCTACGAGCAGTACTTC
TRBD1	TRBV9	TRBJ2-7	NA	CASSGVGGSGQEQYF	TGTGCCAGCAGCGGCGTAGGGGGCTCCGGGCAAGAGCAGTACTTC
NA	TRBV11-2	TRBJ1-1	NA	CASSLYRDTEAFF	TGTGCCAGCAGCCTTTACAGGGACACTGAAGCTTTCTTT
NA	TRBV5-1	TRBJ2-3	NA	CASSLAGTSTDTQYF	TGCGCCAGCAGCTTGGCCGGTACTAGCACAGATACGCAGTATTTT
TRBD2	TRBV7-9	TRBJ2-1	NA	CASSLQEIGRASNEQFF	TGTGCCAGCAGCTTACAGGAGATCGGGAGGGCCAGCAATGAGCAGTTCTTC
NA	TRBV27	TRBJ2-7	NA	CASSLTARGYEQYF	TGTGCCAGCAGTTTGACAGCCAGGGGCTACGAGCAGTACTTC
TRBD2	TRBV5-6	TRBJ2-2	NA	CASSLGSGISGELFF	TGTGCCAGCAGCTTGGGTAGCGGGATATCGGGGGAGCTGTTTTTT
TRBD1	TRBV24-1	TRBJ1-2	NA	CATSELDRAYGYTF	TGTGCCACCAGTGAGTTAGACAGGGCCTATGGCTACACCTTC
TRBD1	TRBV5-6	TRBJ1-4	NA	CASSFGTGIATNEKLFF	TGTGCCAGCAGCTTCGGGACAGGGATCGCAACTAATGAAAAACTGTTTTTT
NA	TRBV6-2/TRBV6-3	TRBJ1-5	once	CASSSTVDRIYSNQPQHF	TGTGCCAGCAGCTCCACAGTTGACAGGATTTATAGCAATCAGCCCCAGCATTTT
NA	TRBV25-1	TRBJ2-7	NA	CASSSRDNYEQYF	TGTGCCAGCAGTAGCCGGGACAACTACGAGCAGTACTTC
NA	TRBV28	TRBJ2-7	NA	CASSQDPRRRTTEQYF	TGTGCCAGCAGTCAAGACCCCCGCCGAAGGACTACCGAGCAGTACTTC
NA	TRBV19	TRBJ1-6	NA	CAAQGRTSYNSPLHF	TGTGCCGCCCAGGGGCGAACCTCCTATAATTCACCCCTCCACTTT
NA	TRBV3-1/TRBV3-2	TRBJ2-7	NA	CASSGRQRAYEQYF	TGTGCCAGCAGCGGTCGACAGAGAGCCTACGAGCAGTACTTC
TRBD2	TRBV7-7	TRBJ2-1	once	CASSLSAGGFYNEQFF	TGTGCTAGCAGCTTATCGGCGGGGGGGTTCTACAATGAGCAGTTCTTC
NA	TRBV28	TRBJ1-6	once	CASIPGAGGVGSSPLHF	TGTGCCAGCATTCCAGGAGCCGGGGGGGTAGGGAGTTCACCCCTCCACTTT
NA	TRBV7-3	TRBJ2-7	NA	CASSLTGGRIGYEQYF	TGTGCCAGCAGCTTAACGGGGGGAAGGATAGGGTACGAGCAGTACTTC
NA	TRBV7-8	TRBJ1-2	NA	CASSSPRESAYGYTF	TGTGCCAGCAGCTCCCCCCGGGAATCCGCCTATGGCTACACCTTC
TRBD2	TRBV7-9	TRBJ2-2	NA	CASSRLAGYTGELFF	TGTGCCAGCAGCCGACTAGCGGGATACACCGGGGAGCTGTTTTTT
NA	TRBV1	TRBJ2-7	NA	CTSSQVFRYEQYF	TGCACCAGCAGCCAAGTCTTTCGGTACGAGCAGTACTTC
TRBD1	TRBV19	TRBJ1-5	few	CASSFLGQGDKPQHF	TGTGCCAGTAGTTTCCTTGGACAGGGGGATAAGCCCCAGCATTTT
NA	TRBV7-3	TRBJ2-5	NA	CASSLHGLLGETQYF	TGTGCCAGCAGCTTACACGGCCTCCTCGGGGAGACCCAGTACTTC
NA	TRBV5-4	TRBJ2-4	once	CASTVGEKGGDIQYF	TGTGCCAGCACCGTTGGGGAAAAAGGGGGAGACATTCAGTACTTC